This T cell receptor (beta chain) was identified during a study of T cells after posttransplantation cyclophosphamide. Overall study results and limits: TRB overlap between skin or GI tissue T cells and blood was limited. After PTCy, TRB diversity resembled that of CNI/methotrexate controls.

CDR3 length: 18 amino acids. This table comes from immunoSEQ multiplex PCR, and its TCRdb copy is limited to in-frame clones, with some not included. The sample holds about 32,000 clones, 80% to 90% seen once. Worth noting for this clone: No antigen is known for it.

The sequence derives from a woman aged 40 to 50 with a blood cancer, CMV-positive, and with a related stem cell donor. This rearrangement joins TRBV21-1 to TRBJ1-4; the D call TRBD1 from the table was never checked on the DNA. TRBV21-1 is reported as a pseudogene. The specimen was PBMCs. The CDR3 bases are TGTGCCAGCAGCAGCGGGGACAGGGGGCTGTTTGACTGTGAAAAACTGTTTTTT. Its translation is CASSSGDRGLFDCEKLFF.